These 15 T cell receptor beta chains were all obtained from the same sample, sequenced in a study of T cell responses to AZD1222 COVID-19 vaccine. Produced via immunoSEQ multiplex PCR; TCRdb's table is partial and in-frame only. The sample carries under 140,000 clones, about 85% recorded once. Sequenced here: peripheral blood, sampled on day 0 of AZD1222 vaccination. All receptors derive from an adult in good health.

The J gene is TRBJ2-1, the V gene TRBV13; D remains unclear. The CDR3 runs to 15 residues. V lost 8 bases to trimming and J lost 2 bases, with 16 bases between them. From germline, CDR1 is PRHDT and CDR2 FYEKMQ (reference sequence). The CDR3 DNA reads as TGTGCCAGCGGTAAATTCGGAATAACCTACAATGAGCAGTTCTTC. This codes for CASGKFGITYNEQFF.

The rearrangement uses TRBV29-1 and TRBJ1-1; perhaps TRBD1 as D (5 bases). V lost 6 bases and J 5 bases, leaving 16 bases between the germline ends. The CDR3 contains 13 residues. Germline lookup yields CDR1 SQVTM and CDR2 ANQGSEA. CDR3 bases: TGCAGCGTCGCAGAGGGGCTTAGGACTGAAGCTTTCTTT. It yields the protein CSVAEGLRTEAFF.

The chain has TRBV4-3 and TRBJ1-5, with D perhaps matching TRBD1 (6 bases). Germline values: CDR1 LGHNA, CDR2 YSLEER. The CDR3 length is 15 residues. V shed 0 bases and J shed 4 bases, with 10 bases lying between them. DNA for the CDR3: TGCGCCAGCAGCCAAGATCCCAGGGGTAATCAGCCCCAGCATTTT. It yields the protein CASSQDPRGNQPQHF.

The rearrangement joins TRBV3-1 (or the pseudogene TRBV3-2) to TRBJ2-1; D possibly corresponds to TRBD2 (6 bases). V was shortened by 4 bases and J by 3 bases, with 10 bases between the two germline ends. CDR1 and CDR2 from the germline V gene are LGHDT and YNNKEL (reference sequence). The CDR3 extends over 14 amino acids. CDR3 amino acids: CASSRRDLYNEQFF. DNA of the CDR3: TGTGCCAGCAGCCGGCGGGACCTCTACAATGAGCAGTTCTTC.

This chain links TRBV7-2 with TRBJ1-2; a possible D gene is TRBD1 (5 bases). The CDR3 runs 16 residues. V was pared by 3 bases and J by 8 bases, with 22 bases between. The germline CDR1 and CDR2 sequences are SGHTA and FQGNSA. The DNA for the CDR3 is TGTGCCAGCAGCTTTCTCGCCGAGACGGGGACGAGAGGCTACACCTTC. This sequence encodes CASSFLAETGTRGYTF.

This rearrangement joins TRBV19 to TRBJ2-1; 8 nucleotides line up with TRBD1. The junction had 10 bases not matched to a gene; V was cut back by 7 bases and J by 2 bases. Germline values: CDR1 LNHDA, CDR2 SQIVND (reference sequence). The CDR3 covers 16 residues. CDR3 protein: CASTPSPRGPYNEQFF. The CDR3, as DNA: TGTGCCAGTACCCCTAGCCCCAGGGGGCCCTACAATGAGCAGTTCTTC.

The chain couples TRBV6-5 to TRBJ1-4; tentative D call: TRBD1 (6 bases). This CDR3 comprises 15 residues. Germline V gene data show CDR1 as MNHEY and CDR2 as SVGAGI. Trimming shortened V by 6 bases and J by 2 bases, and 13 bases separated the two germline ends. CDR3 sequence (DNA): TGTGCCAGCAGAATGACTCAGGGGACTAATGAAAAACTGTTTTTT. Amino acids: CASRMTQGTNEKLFF.

V usage is TRBV18 and J usage is TRBJ1-3, with TRBD1 matching 10 bases. CDR3 length: 16 amino acids. With V trimmed by 3 bases and J by 4 bases, 6 bases remained unmatched. Germline V gene data show CDR1 as KGHSH and CDR2 as LQKENI. CDR3 in DNA: TGTGCCAGCTCACCGACCGGGACAGGGGAAGGAAACACCATATATTTT. Translated, it gives CASSPTGTGEGNTIYF.

This chain joins TRBV2 and TRBJ1-5; possible D gene TRBD1, 5 bases. The germline V gene encodes CDR1 SNHLY and CDR2 FYNNEI. This CDR3 spans 16 amino acids. V lost 5 bases and J lost 5, with 19 bases in between. The CDR3, as DNA: TGTGCCAGCAGTCCCCGGGACGCCGGTTTAGATCAGCCCCAGCATTTT. This sequence encodes CASSPRDAGLDQPQHF. Drawing the rest from reference TRBV2 and TRBJ1-5, the complete variable domain is EPEVTQTPSHQVTQMGQEVILRCVPISNHLYFYWYRQILGQKVEFLVSFYNNEISEKSEIFDDQFSVERPDGSNFTLKIRSTKLEDSAMYFCASSPRDAGLDQPQHFGDGTRLSIL.

The chain recombines TRBV6-5 with TRBJ2-7; D might be TRBD2 (6 bases). Trimming removed 7 bases at V and 6 bases at J, with 19 bases between. The germline gives CDR1 MNHEY, CDR2 SVGAGI. The CDR3 is 14 amino acids. The CDR3 region is CASIPVGGAGEQYF. In DNA, the CDR3 is TGTGCCAGCATTCCCGTCGGGGGAGCGGGCGAGCAGTACTTC.

V and J are TRBV19 and TRBJ2-2; 9 nucleotides line up with TRBD2. J lost 3 bases, V lost 4 bases, and 6 bases had no gene match. CDR1 and CDR2 from the germline V gene are LNHDA and SQIVND (reference sequence). The CDR3 consists of 16 residues. CDR3 sequence reads: CASSKTSGRDTGELFF. CDR3 coding DNA: TGTGCCAGTAGTAAAACTAGCGGGCGCGACACCGGGGAGCTGTTTTTT.

This rearrangement joins TRBV30 to TRBJ2-3; 7 bases agree with TRBD2. V lost 5 bases, J lost 1 base, and 6 bases stayed unmatched. Germline CDR1 and CDR2: GTSNPN and SVGIG (reference sequence). The CDR3 is 14 amino acids. CDR3 DNA sequence: TGTGCCTGGTCGCATGGGGGGGGCACAGATACGCAGTATTTT. Its protein is CAWSHGGGTDTQYF. The variable domain in full, with the rest retrieved from reference TRBV30 and TRBJ2-3, is SQTIHQWPATLVQPVGSPLSLECTVEGTSNPNLYWYRQAAGRGLQLLFYSVGIGQISSEVPQNLSASRPQDRQFILSSKKLLLSDSGFYLCAWSHGGGTDTQYFGPGTRLTVL.

This chain links TRBV27 with TRBJ2-7, with a weak D call TRBD2 (6 bases). CDR3 length: 15 amino acids. Trimming removed 5 bases at V and 0 bases at J, with 14 bases between. CDR1 and CDR2 from the germline V gene are MNHEY and SMNVEV (reference sequence). The CDR3, as DNA: TGTGCCAGCAGTGCACTAGGGACTCACTCCTACGAGCAGTACTTC. It translates to CASSALGTHSYEQYF.

The chain joins TRBV6-6 to TRBJ1-5, with 7 bases matching TRBD1. J was trimmed by 2 bases and V by 8 bases; bases with no gene match: 9. CDR1 MNHNY and CDR2 SVGAGI come from the germline V gene (reference sequence). The CDR3 is 15 amino acids. The CDR3 DNA is TGTGCCAGCGGCGCGGAGGGGGCGGGCAATCAGCCCCAGCATTTT. Encoded protein: CASGAEGAGNQPQHF.

The chain links TRBV15 to TRBJ2-3; 14 nucleotides line up with TRBD2. Trimming removed 4 bases from V and 4 bases from J; junction bases left unmatched: 4. This CDR3 spans 16 amino acids. The germline CDR1 and CDR2 sequences are LNHNV and YYDKDF (reference sequence). As DNA, the CDR3 is TGTGCCACCAGCAAGGGACTAGCGGGAGTCGCAGATACGCAGTATTTT. Translation gives CATSKGLAGVADTQYF.